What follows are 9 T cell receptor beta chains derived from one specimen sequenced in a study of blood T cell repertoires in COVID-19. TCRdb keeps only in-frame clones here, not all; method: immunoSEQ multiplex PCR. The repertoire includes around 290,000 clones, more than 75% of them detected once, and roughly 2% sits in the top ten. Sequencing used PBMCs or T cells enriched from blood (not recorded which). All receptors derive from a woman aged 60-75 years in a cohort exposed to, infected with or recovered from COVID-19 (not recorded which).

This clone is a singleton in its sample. The CDR3 DNA is TGCGCCAGCAGCTTAGGAGGGGCTTACAATGAGCAGTTCTTC. Its translation is CASSLGGAYNEQFF. The chain joins TRBV5-1 to TRBJ2-1, with D possibly being TRBD2 (6 bases). This CDR3 is built from 14 residues. V lost 2 bases and J lost 4, with 10 bases in between. In germline, CDR1 is SGHRS, CDR2 YFSETQ. Looking up the rest from reference TRBV5-1 and TRBJ2-1 gives the full variable domain: KAGVTQTPRYLIKTRGQQVTLSCSPISGHRSVSWYQQTPGQGLQFLFEYFSETQRNKGNFPGRFSGRQFSNSRSEMNVSTLELGDSALYLCASSLGGAYNEQFFGPGTRLTVL.

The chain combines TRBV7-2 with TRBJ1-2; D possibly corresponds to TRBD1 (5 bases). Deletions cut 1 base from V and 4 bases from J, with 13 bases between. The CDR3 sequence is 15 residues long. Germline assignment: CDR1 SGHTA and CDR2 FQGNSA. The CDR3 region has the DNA TGTGCCAGCAGCTTAGATGCGGGACCGGCCTATGGCTACACCTTC. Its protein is CASSLDAGPAYGYTF.

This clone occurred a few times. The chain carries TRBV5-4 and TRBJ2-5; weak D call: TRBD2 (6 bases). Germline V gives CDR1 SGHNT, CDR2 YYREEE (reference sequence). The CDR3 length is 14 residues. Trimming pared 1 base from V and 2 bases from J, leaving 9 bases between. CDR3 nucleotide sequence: TGTGCCAGCAGCTTGATTAGCGGACAAGAGACCCAGTACTTC. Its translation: CASSLISGQETQYF.

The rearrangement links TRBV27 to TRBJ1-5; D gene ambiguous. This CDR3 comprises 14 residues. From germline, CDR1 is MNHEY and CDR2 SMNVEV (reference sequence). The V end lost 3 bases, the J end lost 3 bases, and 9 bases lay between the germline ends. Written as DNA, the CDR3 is TGTGCCAGCAGTTTCAGAGGATACAATCAGCCCCAGCATTTT. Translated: CASSFRGYNQPQHF.

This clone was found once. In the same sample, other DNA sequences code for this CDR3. CDR3 residues: CASSLRDEQYF. The CDR3 bases are TGTGCCAGCAGTTTACGGGACGAGCAGTACTTC. V is TRBV27 and J is TRBJ2-7, with unresolved D. The CDR3 has 11 residues. Between the trimmed V and J ends, which lost 2 bases and 5 bases, there was a span of 4 bases. Germline V gene lookup returns CDR1 MNHEY and CDR2 SMNVEV (reference sequence).

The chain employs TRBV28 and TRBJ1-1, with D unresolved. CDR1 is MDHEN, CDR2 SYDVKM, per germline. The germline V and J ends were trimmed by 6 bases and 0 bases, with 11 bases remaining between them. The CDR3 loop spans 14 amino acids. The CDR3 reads CASSRGRLNTEAFF. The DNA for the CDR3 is TGTGCCAGCAGCCGTGGGCGATTGAACACTGAAGCTTTCTTT.

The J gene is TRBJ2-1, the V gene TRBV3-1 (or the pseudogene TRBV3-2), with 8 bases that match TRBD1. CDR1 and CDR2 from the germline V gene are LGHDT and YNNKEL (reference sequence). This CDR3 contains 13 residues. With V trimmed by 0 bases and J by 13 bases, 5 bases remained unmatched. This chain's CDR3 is CASSQERQGIQFF. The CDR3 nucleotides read TGTGCCAGCAGCCAAGAAAGACAGGGGATCCAGTTCTTC.

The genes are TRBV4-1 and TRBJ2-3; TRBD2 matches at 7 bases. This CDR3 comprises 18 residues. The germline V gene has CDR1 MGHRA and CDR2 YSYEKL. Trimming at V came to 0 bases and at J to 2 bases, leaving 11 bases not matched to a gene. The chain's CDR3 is CASSQDTETSDLTDTQYF. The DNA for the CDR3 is TGCGCCAGCAGCCAAGACACAGAAACTAGCGACCTCACAGATACGCAGTATTTT.

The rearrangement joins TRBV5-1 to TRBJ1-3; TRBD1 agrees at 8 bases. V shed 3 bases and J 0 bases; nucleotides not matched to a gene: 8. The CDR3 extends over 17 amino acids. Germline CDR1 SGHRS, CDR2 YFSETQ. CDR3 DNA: TGCGCCAGCAGCTATCAGGGGGCCAAGAGCTCTGGAAACACCATATATTTT. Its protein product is CASSYQGAKSSGNTIYF.